This T cell receptor (beta chain) was found in a study of CD8 T cells in ankylosing spondylitis. Findings of the study overall: Disease-linked clones were found to be CD8+ and relatively rare in peripheral blood. Significantly higher representation of disease-linked clones was reported for matched ankylosing spondylitis synovial fluid.

Libraries of TCR beta came from quantitative 5'-RACE with molecular barcodes. Via MiXCR, TCRdb re-called the 5' RACE reads, giving one row per CDR3 protein. The sample includes 100,000 to 150,000 distinct CDR3 sequences, over 9.5% of them seen just once. This clonotype was seen many times. Its specificity is not known. V was shortened by 0 bases and J by 1 base, with 14 bases between the two germline ends. The CDR3 is 17 residues long. The V gene's germline CDR1 is SGHRS and CDR2 YFSETQ. This chain links TRBV5-1 with TRBJ2-1; the D call may be TRBD1 or TRBD2 (5 bases each). Material for sequencing was blood, either unsorted or a sorted T cell fraction (not recorded which). The clonotype comes from a female donor with ankylosing spondylitis or in good health (not recorded which). The chain's CDR3 is CASSLAKGTVSYNEQFF. The CDR3 region has the DNA TGCGCCAGCAGCTTGGCCAAGGGGACGGTGTCCTACAATGAGCAGTTCTTC.